This T cell receptor (beta chain) was identified in a study of T cells in Graves' hyperthyroidism and ophthalmopathy. The junction had 12 bases not matched to a gene; V was cut back by 5 bases and J by 7 bases. This CDR3 has 14 residues. Germline CDR1 and CDR2: SGHRS and YFSETQ. Using RNA transcripts as the source, TCR beta CDR3 regions were amplified. Primed by the HTBI set, a first-round RT-PCR was run on the TCR CDR3. TCRdb reprocessed the multiplex PCR reads via MiXCR and lists one record per CDR3 protein. The data hold over 150,000 distinct CDR3 sequences, with around 17% observed a single time. Lactation, pregnancy, other autoimmune disease or uncontrolled infection excluded patients.

The sequence came from a woman in her 50s with Graves' hyperthyroidism. This chain joins TRBV5-1 and TRBJ2-7; 7 nucleotides line up with TRBD2. Sample: blood. In nucleotides, the CDR3 is TGCGCCAGCAGGTCGGGGGGAATTGAAGCGGAGCAGTACTTC. It encodes CASRSGGIEAEQYF.